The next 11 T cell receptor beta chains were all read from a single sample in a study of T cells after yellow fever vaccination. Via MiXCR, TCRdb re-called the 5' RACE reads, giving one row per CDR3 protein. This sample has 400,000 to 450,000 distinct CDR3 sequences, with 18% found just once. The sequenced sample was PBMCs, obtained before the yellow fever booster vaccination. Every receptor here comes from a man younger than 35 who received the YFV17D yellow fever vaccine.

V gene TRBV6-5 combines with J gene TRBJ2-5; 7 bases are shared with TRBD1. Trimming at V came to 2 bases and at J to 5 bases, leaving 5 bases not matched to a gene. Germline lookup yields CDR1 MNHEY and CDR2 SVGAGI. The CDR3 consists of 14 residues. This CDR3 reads CASSYKTGYETQYF. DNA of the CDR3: TGTGCCAGCAGTTACAAGACAGGGTATGAGACCCAGTACTTC.

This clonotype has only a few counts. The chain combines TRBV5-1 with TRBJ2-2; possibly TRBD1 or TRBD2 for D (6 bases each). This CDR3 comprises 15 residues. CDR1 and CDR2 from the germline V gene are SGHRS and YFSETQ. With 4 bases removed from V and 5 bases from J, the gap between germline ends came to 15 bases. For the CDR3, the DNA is TGCGCCAGCAGCACGGGGGCAGGGAATACCGGGGAGCTGTTTTTT. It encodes CASSTGAGNTGELFF.

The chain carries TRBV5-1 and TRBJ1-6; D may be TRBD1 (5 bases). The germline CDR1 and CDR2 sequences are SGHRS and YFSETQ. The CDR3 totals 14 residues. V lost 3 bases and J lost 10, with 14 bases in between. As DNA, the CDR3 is TGCGCCAGCAGCTGGGGCGGGGGGGACTCACCCCTCCACTTT. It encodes CASSWGGGDSPLHF.

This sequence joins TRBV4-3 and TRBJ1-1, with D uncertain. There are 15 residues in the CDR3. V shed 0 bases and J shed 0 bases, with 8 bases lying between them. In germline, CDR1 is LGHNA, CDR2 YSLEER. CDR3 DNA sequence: TGCGCCAGCAGCCAAGAAGAGAGCATGAACACTGAAGCTTTCTTT. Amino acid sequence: CASSQEESMNTEAFF.

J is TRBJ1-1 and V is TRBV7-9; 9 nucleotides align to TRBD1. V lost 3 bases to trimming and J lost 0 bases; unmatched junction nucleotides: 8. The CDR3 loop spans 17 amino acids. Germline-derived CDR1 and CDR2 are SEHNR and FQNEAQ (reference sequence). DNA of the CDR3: TGTGCCAGCAGCTTGAACGGACAGGGGTTCATGAACACTGAAGCTTTCTTT. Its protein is CASSLNGQGFMNTEAFF.

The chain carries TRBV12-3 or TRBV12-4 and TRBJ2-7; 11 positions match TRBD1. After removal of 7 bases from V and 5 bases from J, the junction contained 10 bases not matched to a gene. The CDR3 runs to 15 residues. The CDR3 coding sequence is TGTGCCAGCAACTCCGGGACAGGGGGTATCAACGAGCAGTACTTC. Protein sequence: CASNSGTGGINEQYF.

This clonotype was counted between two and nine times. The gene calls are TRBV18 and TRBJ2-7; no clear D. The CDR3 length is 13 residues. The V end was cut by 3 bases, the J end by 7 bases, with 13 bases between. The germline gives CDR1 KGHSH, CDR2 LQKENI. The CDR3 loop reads CASSPYSPREQYF. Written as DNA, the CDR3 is TGTGCCAGCTCACCTTACTCGCCTCGAGAGCAGTACTTC.

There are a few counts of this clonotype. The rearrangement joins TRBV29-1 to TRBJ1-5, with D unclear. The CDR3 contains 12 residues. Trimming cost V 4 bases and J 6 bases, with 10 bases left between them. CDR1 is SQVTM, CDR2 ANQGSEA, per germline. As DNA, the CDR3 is TGCAGCGTTGGGGAGGTTGGTCAGCCCCAGCATTTT. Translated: CSVGEVGQPQHF. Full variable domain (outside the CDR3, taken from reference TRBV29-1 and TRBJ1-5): SAVISQKPSRDICQRGTSLTIQCQVDSQVTMMFWYRQQPGQSLTLIATANQGSEATYESGFVIDKFPISRPNLTFSTLTVSNMSPEDSSIYLCSVGEVGQPQHFGDGTRLSIL.

The CDR3 region has the DNA TGTGCCACCAGTGATTTGGATTCGGCTCTCGGGCTGGGAGATACGCAGTATTTT. As protein: CATSDLDSALGLGDTQYF. The rearrangement links TRBV24-1 to TRBJ2-3; D remains unclear. V lost 0 bases and J lost 5, with 20 bases in between. Germline V CDR1 and CDR2: KGHDR, SFDVKD. The CDR3 covers 18 residues.

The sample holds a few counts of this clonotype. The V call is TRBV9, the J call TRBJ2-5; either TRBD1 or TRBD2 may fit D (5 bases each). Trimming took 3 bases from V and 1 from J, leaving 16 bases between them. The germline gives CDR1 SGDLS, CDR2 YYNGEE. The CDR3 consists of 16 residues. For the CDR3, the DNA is TGTGCCAGCAGCGGAGGACATGGGGGAGTCCAAGAGACCCAGTACTTC. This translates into CASSGGHGGVQETQYF.

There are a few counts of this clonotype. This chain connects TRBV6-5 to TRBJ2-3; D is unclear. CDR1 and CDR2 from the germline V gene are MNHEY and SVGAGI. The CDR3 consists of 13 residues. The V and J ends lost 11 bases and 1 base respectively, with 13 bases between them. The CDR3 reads CAASFFGTDTQYF. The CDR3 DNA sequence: TGTGCCGCCTCATTCTTCGGCACAGATACGCAGTATTTT.